This TCR beta chain was sequenced in a study of cytomegalovirus exposure and HLA in healthy donors. 13 Jbeta primers and 60 Vbeta primers were used for the PCR. The data were produced by immunoSEQ multiplex PCR, yet TCRdb's version contains in-frame clones alone and is incomplete. The table has under 200,000 clones, roughly 82% seen once; the top ten hold about 1.6%. A word on this clone: The antigen is unknown.

Germline CDR1 and CDR2: SGHRS and YFSETQ. The V gene end was trimmed by 7 bases and the J gene end by 11 bases; junction bases not matched to a gene: 6. This CDR3 comprises 11 residues. Overall study results and limits: In a later analysis, compared with equally common non-associated chains, HLA-associated beta chains were more expanded.

This TCR was sampled from a girl between 5 and 17 years old in good health and CMV-seropositive. This rearrangement joins TRBV5-1 to TRBJ2-1, with TRBD2 matching 7 bases. Input material: PBMCs. Here the CDR3 reads CASGETSKQFF. CDR3 in DNA: TGCGCCAGCGGCGAGACTAGCAAGCAGTTCTTC.